This T cell receptor beta chain was recorded in a study of blood T cells in healthy people across ages. General study points: Across samples, TCR beta diversity tracked strongly with naive T cell percentage. Naive CD4+ cells and diversity were both higher in long-lived donors than in aged donors.

With a J-beta primer mix and a sample-barcoded 5' primer, a second PCR ran about 7 to 12 cycles. TCRdb fed the 5' RACE reads into MiXCR, producing one record per CDR3 protein. In the table there are 1.5 million to 2 million distinct CDR3 sequences, about 30% of which are singletons. Comment on this clonotype: Antigen: not known.

Individuals who donated were healthy Caucasians from Russia aged 6 to 90. CDR3 length equals 14 residues. The ends lost 1 base at V and 7 bases at J; junction bases unmatched: 6. The V gene's germline CDR1 is KGHSH and CDR2 LQKENI. This clonotype originated in a woman in her twenties or thirties in good health. The chain employs TRBV18 and TRBJ2-7; TRBD1 matches at 8 bases. The specimen was blood. This chain's CDR3 is CASSPQDRAREQYF. CDR3 bases: TGTGCCAGCTCACCACAGGACAGGGCAAGGGAGCAGTACTTC.